The rows below give T cell receptor beta chains drawn from one sample of a study of OX40 agonist ivuxolimab in advanced cancers. Profiled with immunoSEQ multiplex PCR; TCRdb holds only in-frame clones, not every one. The sample comprises tens of thousands of clones, 70% to 85% of which are singletons, and roughly 24% rests with the top ten. This sample comprised CD4+ or CD8+ T cells sorted from blood, obtained in a trial of the OX40 agonist ivuxolimab. The receptors shown here come from an adult with an advanced solid tumor such as melanoma, head and neck, liver or kidney cancer. Each CDR3 is given with its conserved first and last residue. The D gene is left open where the match is weak. Clone size appears in some rows only: once, few, many, or a class for an expanded clone.

clone_size: .
d_call: .
j_call: TRBJ1-1
v_call: TRBV7-3
cdr3_nt: TGTGCCAGCAGCTTAACGGGAAACACTGAAGCTTTCTTT
cdr3_aa: CASSLTGNTEAFF

clone_size: .
d_call: .
j_call: TRBJ2-2
v_call: TRBV2
cdr3_nt: TGTGCCAGCAGAAGGGTGAACACCGGGGAGCTGTTTTTT
cdr3_aa: CASRRVNTGELFF

clone_size: .
d_call: .
j_call: TRBJ1-4
v_call: TRBV6-5
cdr3_nt: TGTGCCAGCAGGGTCGACGGAGTTAATGAAAAACTGTTTTTT
cdr3_aa: CASRVDGVNEKLFF

clone_size: .
d_call: TRBD2
j_call: TRBJ2-7
v_call: TRBV14
cdr3_nt: TGTGCCAGCAGGCAGACTAGCGGAATGTCCTACGAGCAGTACTTC
cdr3_aa: CASRQTSGMSYEQYF

clone_size: .
d_call: .
j_call: TRBJ2-3
v_call: TRBV14
cdr3_nt: TGTGCCAGCAGCCAATTATTAGCGGTGGTAGATACGCAGTATTTT
cdr3_aa: CASSQLLAVVDTQYF

clone_size: .
d_call: TRBD2
j_call: TRBJ2-1
v_call: TRBV7-8
cdr3_nt: TGTGCCAGCAGCCTAGGTCTAGCGGGATTATACAATGAGCAGTTCTTC
cdr3_aa: CASSLGLAGLYNEQFF

clone_size: few
d_call: TRBD1
j_call: TRBJ2-1
v_call: TRBV27
cdr3_nt: TGTGCCAGCAGTTTCGGACAGGGTTTAGAGCAGTTCTTC
cdr3_aa: CASSFGQGLEQFF

clone_size: .
d_call: .
j_call: TRBJ1-1
v_call: TRBV18
cdr3_nt: TGTGCCAGCTCACCATCTAACGGACAGAACACTGAAGCTTTCTTT
cdr3_aa: CASSPSNGQNTEAFF

clone_size: .
d_call: .
j_call: TRBJ1-5
v_call: TRBV7-6
cdr3_nt: TGTGCCAGCAGCATCCAAACAGGGCAGCCCCAGCATTTT
cdr3_aa: CASSIQTGQPQHF

clone_size: .
d_call: TRBD2
j_call: TRBJ2-1
v_call: TRBV7-3
cdr3_nt: TGTGCCAGCAGCTTAATGGGAGCGGGAGCCGCCGGGGGTGAGCAGTTCTTC
cdr3_aa: CASSLMGAGAAGGEQFF

clone_size: .
d_call: TRBD2
j_call: TRBJ2-3
v_call: TRBV5-1
cdr3_nt: TGCGCCAGCAGCTCACTAGCGGGAGGCACCACAGATACGCAGTATTTT
cdr3_aa: CASSSLAGGTTDTQYF

clone_size: .
d_call: TRBD2
j_call: TRBJ2-5
v_call: TRBV4-2
cdr3_nt: TGTGCCAGCAGCCAACAAGGGGCCCGGGGGGACTACCAAGAGACCCAGTACTTC
cdr3_aa: CASSQQGARGDYQETQYF

clone_size: .
d_call: TRBD2
j_call: TRBJ2-7
v_call: TRBV5-1
cdr3_nt: TGCGCCAGCAGCACTGGACTAGCGGCATCCTACGAGCAGTACTTC
cdr3_aa: CASSTGLAASYEQYF

clone_size: .
d_call: .
j_call: TRBJ2-7
v_call: TRBV28
cdr3_nt: TGTGCCAGCAGTTTTACTAAGACCTACGAGCAGTACTTC
cdr3_aa: CASSFTKTYEQYF

clone_size: .
d_call: .
j_call: TRBJ2-5
v_call: TRBV7-3
cdr3_nt: TGTGCCAGCAGCTCGGCTGGGGAAGAGACCCAGTACTTC
cdr3_aa: CASSSAGEETQYF

clone_size: .
d_call: .
j_call: TRBJ2-7
v_call: TRBV19
cdr3_nt: TGTGCCAGTAGTATTTCGGCAGGGAATTGGGCCTACGAGCAGTACTTC
cdr3_aa: CASSISAGNWAYEQYF

clone_size: few
d_call: TRBD1
j_call: TRBJ1-1
v_call: TRBV7-9
cdr3_nt: TGTGCCAGCAGCTTAGAATCTCGGGACAGGGGTTCCGCTGAAGCTTTCTTT
cdr3_aa: CASSLESRDRGSAEAFF

clone_size: .
d_call: TRBD2
j_call: TRBJ2-1
v_call: TRBV5-1
cdr3_nt: TGCGCCAGCAGCTCCGCGGGGGTTGCATCCAATGAGCAGTTCTTC
cdr3_aa: CASSSAGVASNEQFF

clone_size: .
d_call: .
j_call: TRBJ1-4
v_call: TRBV10-2
cdr3_nt: TGCGCCAGCAGTATCGACAAGGGTGAAAAACTGTTTTTT
cdr3_aa: CASSIDKGEKLFF

clone_size: .
d_call: .
j_call: TRBJ2-7
v_call: TRBV5-5
cdr3_nt: TGTGCCAGCAGCTTGCCGGGGCGCGACGAGCAGTACTTC
cdr3_aa: CASSLPGRDEQYF

clone_size: few
d_call: .
j_call: TRBJ1-1
v_call: TRBV28
cdr3_nt: TGTGCCAGCAGTTTATCGTTTGGGGAGAACACTGAAGCTTTCTTT
cdr3_aa: CASSLSFGENTEAFF

clone_size: .
d_call: .
j_call: TRBJ2-7
v_call: TRBV2
cdr3_nt: TGTGCCAGCAGAACAGGTTCCTACGAGCAGTACTTC
cdr3_aa: CASRTGSYEQYF

clone_size: .
d_call: .
j_call: TRBJ2-3
v_call: TRBV5-1
cdr3_nt: TGCGCCAGCAGCGCCACAGCTAGCACAGATACGCAGTATTTT
cdr3_aa: CASSATASTDTQYF

clone_size: .
d_call: .
j_call: TRBJ1-5
v_call: TRBV19
cdr3_nt: TGTGCCAGTAGTAGTGGCGCGAGGCAGCCCCAGCATTTT
cdr3_aa: CASSSGARQPQHF

clone_size: .
d_call: .
j_call: TRBJ1-1
v_call: TRBV19
cdr3_nt: TGTGCCAGTAGTATCACCGGGAACACTGAAGCTTTCTTT
cdr3_aa: CASSITGNTEAFF

clone_size: few
d_call: .
j_call: TRBJ2-7
v_call: TRBV11-2
cdr3_nt: TGTGCCAGCAGCTTGGGTGGGAACTACGAGCAGTACTTC
cdr3_aa: CASSLGGNYEQYF

clone_size: .
d_call: .
j_call: TRBJ2-5
v_call: TRBV4-3
cdr3_nt: TGCGCCAGCAGCCAAGAAGGGGGCCAAGAGACCCAGTACTTC
cdr3_aa: CASSQEGGQETQYF

clone_size: .
d_call: TRBD1
j_call: TRBJ1-5
v_call: TRBV5-4
cdr3_nt: TGTGCCAGCAGCTTGAGGGACAGCTGGGCTCAGCCCCAGCATTTT
cdr3_aa: CASSLRDSWAQPQHF

clone_size: once
d_call: .
j_call: TRBJ2-1
v_call: TRBV27
cdr3_nt: TGTGCCAGCAGCGACGGACATGAGCAGTTCTTC
cdr3_aa: CASSDGHEQFF

clone_size: .
d_call: TRBD2
j_call: TRBJ2-3
v_call: TRBV30
cdr3_nt: TGTGCCTGGAGTGTACCTTTAGCGGGAGTGAGCACAGATACGCAGTATTTT
cdr3_aa: CAWSVPLAGVSTDTQYF

clone_size: .
d_call: .
j_call: TRBJ2-1
v_call: TRBV29-1
cdr3_nt: TGCAGCGTCCGGGACACTTATTTCAATGAGCAGTTCTTC
cdr3_aa: CSVRDTYFNEQFF

clone_size: .
d_call: .
j_call: TRBJ2-2
v_call: TRBV9
cdr3_nt: TGTGCCAGCAGCGTAGAACCCGGGGAGCTGTTTTTT
cdr3_aa: CASSVEPGELFF

clone_size: .
d_call: .
j_call: TRBJ1-5
v_call: TRBV18
cdr3_nt: TGTGCCAGCTCACCGGGGGCCAATAGCAATCAGCCCCAGCATTTT
cdr3_aa: CASSPGANSNQPQHF

clone_size: .
d_call: .
j_call: TRBJ1-1
v_call: TRBV6-1
cdr3_nt: TGTGCCAGCAGTGGACGGGGGTTCACTGAAGCTTTCTTT
cdr3_aa: CASSGRGFTEAFF

clone_size: .
d_call: .
j_call: TRBJ2-7
v_call: TRBV27
cdr3_nt: TGTGCCAGCAGATTTGTGGGGAGAGCGGCCGAGCAGTACTTC
cdr3_aa: CASRFVGRAAEQYF

clone_size: .
d_call: .
j_call: TRBJ1-3
v_call: TRBV2
cdr3_nt: TGTGCCAGCCAGGCCCTGAGCTCTGGAAACACCATATATTTT
cdr3_aa: CASQALSSGNTIYF

clone_size: .
d_call: .
j_call: TRBJ1-1
v_call: TRBV7-9
cdr3_nt: TGTGCCAGCAGCCACGATAGCACTGAAGCTTTCTTT
cdr3_aa: CASSHDSTEAFF

clone_size: .
d_call: .
j_call: TRBJ2-7
v_call: TRBV2
cdr3_nt: TGTGCCAGCAGGTTACAGGTCTACGAGCAGTACTTC
cdr3_aa: CASRLQVYEQYF